The 24 T cell receptor beta chains below all came from one sample that was sequenced in a study of T cells in Graves' hyperthyroidism and ophthalmopathy. Regions amplified from RNA transcripts were the TCR beta CDR3 regions. An initial round of RT-PCR targeting the TCR CDR3 relied on the HTBI primer set. MiXCR, run by TCRdb on the multiplex PCR reads, gives a single entry per CDR3 protein. Among 400,000 to 450,000 distinct CDR3 sequences listed, roughly 14% were seen once. Sequencing used blood. These receptors came from a man between 18 and 29 years old with Graves' ophthalmopathy.

To note about this clonotype: This may arise from a read error, as a much more abundant clone is one base away. This rearrangement joins TRBV20-1 to TRBJ2-7, with a weak D call TRBD2 (6 bases). Germline V gene data show CDR1 as DFQATT and CDR2 as SNEGSKA (reference sequence). The CDR3 is made up of 13 amino acids. Trimming left V 3 bases short and J 1 base short, with 10 bases between. Here the CDR3 DNA reads TGCAGTGCTAGTCCGGGAGAGTCCTACGAGCAGTACTTC. It codes for CSASPGESYEQYF.

This clonotype was observed many times. The V and J genes are TRBV12-3 or TRBV12-4 and TRBJ2-1; the D is unclear. The V end was cut by 3 bases, the J end by 4 bases, with 10 bases between. The CDR3 contains 14 residues. As DNA, the CDR3 is TGTGCCAGCAGTTTGAGTGTGGGTTACAATGAGCAGTTCTTC. Translation: CASSLSVGYNEQFF.

This clonotype was seen ten or more times. This chain connects TRBV7-8 to TRBJ2-7; TRBD1 aligns across 11 bases. Germline CDR1 SGHVS, CDR2 FQNEAQ. The J segment lost 0 bases and the V segment lost 1 base, leaving 5 bases of the junction unmatched. The CDR3 contains 17 residues. The CDR3: CASSLGGGQGVSYEQYF. The CDR3 DNA sequence: TGTGCCAGCAGCTTAGGAGGGGGACAGGGGGTCTCCTACGAGCAGTACTTC.

This clonotype appeared many times. The V gene is TRBV20-1, the J gene TRBJ2-7; TRBD2 matches at 13 bases. The J segment lost 0 bases and the V segment lost 5 bases, leaving 4 bases of the junction unmatched. The length of the CDR3 is 15 residues. Germline loops: CDR1 DFQATT, CDR2 SNEGSKA (reference sequence). CDR3 nucleotide sequence: TGCAGTGCTGGAGGGACTAGCGGGAACTCCTACGAGCAGTACTTC. Residues: CSAGGTSGNSYEQYF.

Only a few counts were recorded for this clonotype. The rearrangement joins TRBV24-1 to TRBJ2-4; the D gene is possibly TRBD1 (6 bases). This CDR3 spans 15 amino acids. Germline loops: CDR1 KGHDR, CDR2 SFDVKD. The V end lost 3 bases, the J end lost 2 bases, and 10 bases lay between the germline ends. Here the CDR3 DNA reads TGTGCCACCAGTGATCACAGGGATTCCAAAAACATTCAGTACTTC. Its translation: CATSDHRDSKNIQYF.

The table lists this clonotype with many counts. This chain links TRBV30 with TRBJ1-2; TRBD1 is a possible D gene (6 bases). Trimming took off 3 bases at V and 5 bases at J, with 10 bases between the two ends. This CDR3 contains 12 residues. Germline lookup yields CDR1 GTSNPN and CDR2 SVGIG (reference sequence). The CDR3 DNA reads as TGTGCCTGGAGCGAACAGGGTTATGGCTACACCTTC. As protein: CAWSEQGYGYTF.

The chain joins TRBV6-1 to TRBJ1-2, with D unclear. The CDR3 is made up of 14 amino acids. Germline V lookup: CDR1 MNHNS, CDR2 SASEGT. V dropped 2 bases and J dropped 0 bases, with 7 bases sitting between them. CDR3 nucleotides: TGTGCCAGCAGTGAAACGCAAACTAACTATGGCTACACCTTC. It translates to CASSETQTNYGYTF.

The sample holds many counts of this clonotype. The rearrangement uses TRBV2 and TRBJ1-3; D not certain. CDR1 is SNHLY, CDR2 FYNNEI, per germline. Trimming cost V 2 bases and J 0 bases, with 11 bases left between them. This CDR3 has 16 amino acids. The CDR3 sequence: CASSERTGSSGNTIYF. In DNA form, the CDR3 reads TGTGCCAGCAGTGAAAGAACGGGAAGCTCTGGAAACACCATATATTTT.

The chain combines TRBV6-9 with TRBJ1-2, with D unclear. V was pared by 2 bases and J by 2 bases, with 9 bases between. CDR3 length: 14 residues. CDR1 is MNHGY and CDR2 is SVAAGI in the germline V gene. The chain's CDR3 is CASSYTGGNYGYTF. As DNA, the CDR3 is TGTGCCAGCAGTTATACCGGAGGAAACTATGGCTACACCTTC.

This clonotype came up many times. The V call is TRBV20-1, the J call TRBJ2-1; 14 bases map to TRBD2. CDR1 is DFQATT and CDR2 is SNEGSKA in the germline V gene (reference sequence). This CDR3 is built from 14 residues. The CDR3 here is CSGTSGSSYNEQFF. CDR3 nucleotides: TGCAGCGGGACTAGCGGGAGCTCCTACAATGAGCAGTTCTTC.

As regards this clonotype: This may be a read error: a much more frequent sequence differs by one nucleotide. The chain joins TRBV20-1 to TRBJ2-3; no clear D. Trimming left V 1 base short and J 3 bases short, with 17 bases between. Germline V gene lookup returns CDR1 DFQATT and CDR2 SNEGSKA (reference sequence). CDR3 length: 16 amino acids. CDR3 sequence (DNA): TGCAGTGCTAGAGGAGGCAGCAGGAGTGGGACAGATACGCAGTATTTT. Its protein is CSARGGSRSGTDTQYF.

This clonotype was recorded once. Just one base apart from a much larger clone, this may be a read error. The gene calls are TRBV20-1 and TRBJ1-1, with 7 bases lining up with TRBD1. Germline assignment: CDR1 DFQATT and CDR2 SNEGSKA (reference sequence). The CDR3 extends over 15 amino acids. V lost 6 bases to trimming and J lost 7 bases; unmatched junction nucleotides: 17. The CDR3 spells CSAKAGGNTGFEAFF. The CDR3, as DNA: TGCAGTGCCAAAGCAGGGGGAAATACGGGATTTGAAGCTTTCTTT.

In regard to this clonotype: At one end the junction does not follow the germline gene, possibly because of a read error. This chain uses TRBV18 with TRBJ2-7; 11 bases are a match to TRBD1. CDR3 length: 14 residues. Germline assignment: CDR1 KGHSH and CDR2 LQKENI. CDR3 residues: CAGSPGTGGCEQYF. For the CDR3, the DNA is TGTGCCGGCTCACCAGGGACAGGGGGATGCGAGCAGTACTTC.

V usage is TRBV5-1 and J usage is TRBJ2-1; tentatively, D is TRBD2 (5 bases). The germline gives CDR1 SGHRS, CDR2 YFSETQ. The length of the CDR3 is 15 residues. With 1 base removed from V and 10 bases from J, the gap between germline ends came to 18 bases. The CDR3 reads CASSLTRAPSLEQFF. CDR3 nucleotides: TGCGCCAGCAGCTTGACGAGGGCCCCGAGCTTGGAGCAGTTCTTC.

This clonotype came up a few times. The chain's CDR3 is CASSEDRHGGSPLHF. CDR3 nucleotides: TGTGCCAGCAGTGAAGATAGGCACGGGGGATCACCCCTCCACTTT. V is TRBV6-1 and J is TRBJ1-6; a possible D gene is TRBD1 (5 bases). With 1 base removed from V and 10 bases from J, the gap between germline ends came to 14 bases. Germline V gives CDR1 MNHNS, CDR2 SASEGT. This CDR3 contains 15 residues.

The chain employs TRBV4-1 and TRBJ1-2, with a tentative D call TRBD1 (5 bases). CDR3 size: 14 residues. Germline-derived CDR1 and CDR2 are MGHRA and YSYEKL. The V and J ends lost 0 bases and 5 bases respectively, with 10 bases between them. CDR3 DNA sequence: TGCGCCAGCAGCCAAGATACCAGGGATTATGGCTACACCTTC. It yields the protein CASSQDTRDYGYTF.

This clonotype came up many times. V gene TRBV30 combines with J gene TRBJ2-2; D remains ambiguous. CDR1 and CDR2 from the germline V gene are GTSNPN and SVGIG (reference sequence). The ends were cut back, 3 bases at V and 4 bases at J, with 15 bases in the middle. The CDR3 runs 15 residues. The CDR3 DNA sequence: TGTGCCTGGAGAAGTTTAACCTTGCTCACCGGGGAGCTGTTTTTT. It translates to CAWRSLTLLTGELFF.

This clonotype was picked up many times. The CDR3 spells CASSDGDRVSYEQYF. Written as DNA, the CDR3 is TGTGCCAGCAGTGATGGGGACAGGGTATCCTACGAGCAGTACTTC. The chain is built from TRBV2 and TRBJ2-7; 9 positions match TRBD1. The V gene end was trimmed by 3 bases and the J gene end by 1 base; junction bases not matched to a gene: 4. Germline lookup yields CDR1 SNHLY and CDR2 FYNNEI. CDR3 size: 15 residues.

The chain employs TRBV24-1 and TRBJ2-3; D remains ambiguous. There are 12 residues in the CDR3. The germline gives CDR1 KGHDR, CDR2 SFDVKD. The V end lost 4 bases, the J end lost 5 bases, and 6 bases lay between the germline ends. The CDR3 spells CATSEPGDTQYF. The CDR3 DNA reads TGTGCCACCAGTGAGCCAGGAGATACGCAGTATTTT.

The V gene is TRBV5-1, the J gene TRBJ2-1, with D tentatively TRBD1 or TRBD2 (6 bases each). Germline V gene data show CDR1 as SGHRS and CDR2 as YFSETQ. CDR3 length: 14 amino acids. Deletions cut 3 bases from V and 8 bases from J, with 15 bases between. As DNA, the CDR3 is TGCGCCAGCAGCTGGACGGGGGCGGTCGATGAGCAGTTCTTC. Translation: CASSWTGAVDEQFF.

The sample holds many counts of this clonotype. V gene TRBV20-1 combines with J gene TRBJ2-7; 9 positions match TRBD1. This CDR3 region has 13 residues. Germline V CDR1 and CDR2: DFQATT, SNEGSKA (reference sequence). Trimming at V came to 5 bases and at J to 5 bases, leaving 7 bases not matched to a gene. CDR3 residues: CSAAQGASNEQYF. DNA for the CDR3: TGCAGTGCTGCACAGGGGGCGTCAAACGAGCAGTACTTC.

The gene calls are TRBV9 and TRBJ1-2; TRBD1 is a possible D gene (6 bases). V was cut by 5 bases and J by 4 bases, with 21 bases left in between. CDR1 and CDR2 from the germline V gene are SGDLS and YYNGEE. The CDR3 extends over 16 amino acids. The CDR3 DNA follows: TGTGCCAGCAGTGAACCGGAGGGCAGGGGAGGCTATGGCTACACCTTC. It yields the protein CASSEPEGRGGYGYTF. The whole variable domain, remainder taken from reference TRBV9 and TRBJ1-2, is DSGVTQTPKHLITATGQRVTLRCSPRSGDLSVYWYQQSLDQGLQFLIQYYNGEERAKGNILERFSAQQFPDLHSELNLSSLELGDSALYFCASSEPEGRGGYGYTFGSGTRLTVV.

This clonotype appeared many times. V and J are TRBV7-9 and TRBJ1-1, with D hard to call. The CDR3 has 14 residues. CDR1 is SEHNR and CDR2 is FQNEAQ in the germline V gene (reference sequence). Deletions cut 3 bases from V and 5 bases from J, with 13 bases between. Here the CDR3 DNA reads TGTGCCAGCAGCTTGTCGAGGACGGGGACTGAAGCTTTCTTT. It is translated as CASSLSRTGTEAFF.

The rearrangement uses TRBV7-9 and TRBJ2-7; TRBD2 agrees at 8 bases. Germline CDR1 reads SEHNR; CDR2 reads FQNEAQ (reference sequence). V trimming: 4 bases; J trimming: 1 base; junction bases outside the gene matches: 12. The CDR3 has 17 amino acids. CDR3 sequence: CASSSAWGAGGSYEQYF. The CDR3 region has the DNA TGTGCCAGCAGCTCCGCGTGGGGGGCGGGAGGATCCTACGAGCAGTACTTC. Filled out from reference TRBV7-9 and TRBJ2-7, the complete variable domain reads DTGVSQNPRHKITKRGQNVTFRCDPISEHNRLYWYRQTLGQGPEFLTYFQNEAQLEKSRLLSDRFSAERPKGSFSTLEIQRTEQGDSAMYLCASSSAWGAGGSYEQYFGPGTRLTVT.